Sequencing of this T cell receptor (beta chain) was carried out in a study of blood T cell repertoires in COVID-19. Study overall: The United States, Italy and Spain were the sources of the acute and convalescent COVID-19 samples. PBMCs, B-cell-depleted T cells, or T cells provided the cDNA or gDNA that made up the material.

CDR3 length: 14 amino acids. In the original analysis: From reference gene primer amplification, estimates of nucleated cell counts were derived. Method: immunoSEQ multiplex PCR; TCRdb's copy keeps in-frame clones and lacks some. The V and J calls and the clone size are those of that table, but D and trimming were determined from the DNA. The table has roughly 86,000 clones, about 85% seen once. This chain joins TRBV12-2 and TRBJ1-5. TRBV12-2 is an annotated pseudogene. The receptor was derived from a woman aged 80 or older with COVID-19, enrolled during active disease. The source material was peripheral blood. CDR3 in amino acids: CASRFSSDRWAQHF. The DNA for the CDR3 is TGTGCAAGTCGCTTTAGCTCCGACCGCTGGGCCCAGCATTTT.